This TCR beta chain was sequenced for a study of T cells in Graves' hyperthyroidism and ophthalmopathy. About the study: Peripheral blood was secured at the point of initial diagnosis, before any treatment.

There are many counts of this clonotype. The antigen is undetermined. The CDR3 has 13 residues. Trimming cost V 6 bases and J 2 bases, with 10 bases left between them. Germline-derived CDR1 and CDR2 are SGHRS and YFSETQ. Study-level results: Most clonotypes expanded in the thyroid (above 0.001) were also present in blood. With a median lead of roughly 6.8 months before onset, the model predicted ophthalmopathy.

From RNA transcripts, TCR beta CDR3 regions were amplified. A set of HTBI primers served as the primers for a first-round RT-PCR of the TCR CDR3. TCRdb reprocessed the multiplex PCR reads via MiXCR and lists one record per CDR3 protein. Here the sample spans 400,000 to 600,000 distinct CDR3 sequences, 15% to 20% being singletons. Sequencing used blood. The receptor's source is a woman aged 30 to 39 with Graves' ophthalmopathy. The chain links TRBV5-1 to TRBJ2-3, with D possibly being TRBD2 (6 bases). CDR3 loop: CASKTGDTDTQYF. In nucleotides, the CDR3 is TGCGCCAGCAAGACGGGGGACACAGATACGCAGTATTTT.